The 27 T cell receptor beta chains below all came from one sample that was sequenced in a study of cytomegalovirus exposure and HLA in healthy donors. In the PCR, 60 Vbeta and 13 Jbeta primers were used. Profiled with immunoSEQ multiplex PCR; TCRdb holds only in-frame clones, not every one. The sample shows 90,000 to 150,000 clones, less than 20% of them seen only once. Sequencing was performed on PBMCs. The receptors originated from a woman aged 18-29 years in good health and CMV-seronegative.

The chain uses TRBV7-8 and TRBJ2-7, with 9 bases fitting TRBD1. J was trimmed by 5 bases and V by 2 bases; bases with no gene match: 4. The CDR3 is 14 amino acids. Germline V gives CDR1 SGHVS, CDR2 FQNEAQ. The CDR3 nucleotides read TGTGCCAGCAGCTTAAACAGGGGGCTCAACGAGCAGTACTTC. Encoded protein: CASSLNRGLNEQYF.

This clone has just a few counts. The rearrangement uses TRBV7-8 and TRBJ1-5, with D unclear. This CDR3 is built from 13 residues. V lost 4 bases to trimming and J lost 4 bases, with 8 bases between them. CDR1 SGHVS and CDR2 FQNEAQ come from the germline V gene. The CDR3 nucleotides are TGTGCCAGCAGCTCGGGATATAATCAGCCCCAGCATTTT. Encoded protein: CASSSGYNQPQHF.

This clone occurred a few times. The chain combines TRBV7-9 with TRBJ2-7, with unresolved D. The germline V and J ends were trimmed by 5 bases and 3 bases, with 8 bases remaining between them. The germline CDR1 and CDR2 sequences are SEHNR and FQNEAQ (reference sequence). This CDR3 has 12 residues. The CDR3: CASSPHVYEQYF. As DNA, the CDR3 is TGTGCCAGCAGCCCACACGTCTACGAGCAGTACTTC.

This chain connects TRBV7-9 to TRBJ2-2; 9 positions agree with TRBD2. CDR1 and CDR2 (germline): SEHNR, FQNEAQ (reference sequence). Trimming removed 1 base from V and 6 bases from J; junction bases left unmatched: 6. The length of the CDR3 is 16 residues. CDR3 coding DNA: TGTGCCAGCAGCTTAGTAGGGACTAGCTGGGCCGGGGAGCTGTTTTTT. Amino acid sequence: CASSLVGTSWAGELFF.

The chain recombines TRBV7-6 with TRBJ2-5; TRBD2 matches 8 bases. The CDR3 extends over 13 amino acids. V shed 5 bases, J shed 5 bases, and the junction held 4 bases outside the gene matches. Germline CDR1 is SGHVS and CDR2 is FNYEAQ. The CDR3 DNA is TGTGCCAGCAGCCCGACGGGGGGGGAGACCCAGTACTTC. Amino acid sequence: CASSPTGGETQYF.

The chain has TRBV2 and TRBJ1-5, with D unresolved. Trimming removed 4 bases from V and 4 bases from J, with 14 bases in between. The CDR3 has 15 amino acids. Germline lookup yields CDR1 SNHLY and CDR2 FYNNEI. CDR3 nucleotides: TGTGCCAGCAGTGGTCCCGGGAAAGGGAATCAGCCCCAGCATTTT. Protein sequence: CASSGPGKGNQPQHF.

The chain uses TRBV30 and TRBJ1-1, with 8 nucleotides matching TRBD1. The germline V gene encodes CDR1 GTSNPN and CDR2 SVGIG (reference sequence). This CDR3 is built from 16 residues. The V gene end was trimmed by 0 bases and the J gene end by 10 bases; junction bases not matched to a gene: 16. The CDR3 is CAWSVARTGMSLVAFF. Here the CDR3 DNA reads TGTGCCTGGAGTGTGGCTAGGACAGGGATGTCTTTGGTAGCTTTCTTT. Combining the CDR3 with reference TRBV30 and TRBJ1-1 gives the whole variable domain SQTIHQWPATLVQPVGSPLSLECTVEGTSNPNLYWYRQAAGRGLQLLFYSVGIGQISSEVPQNLSASRPQDRQFILSSKKLLLSDSGFYLCAWSVARTGMSLVAFFGQGTRLTVV.

Only a few counts were recorded for this clone. This chain connects TRBV4-3 to TRBJ1-2, with TRBD1 matching 7 bases. The V segment lost 1 base and the J segment 5 bases; nucleotides outside the gene matches: 4. The CDR3 has 14 amino acids. In germline, CDR1 is LGHNA, CDR2 YSLEER. DNA for the CDR3: TGCGCCAGCAGCCAAGGCGGGACAGAGTATGGCTACACCTTC. It translates to CASSQGGTEYGYTF.

This clone has just a few counts. The gene calls are TRBV5-1 and TRBJ2-7; 9 nucleotides align to TRBD1. Germline loops: CDR1 SGHRS, CDR2 YFSETQ. The CDR3 spans 16 residues. V gave up 5 bases and J gave up 0 bases; unmatched junction bases: 9. In DNA, the CDR3 is TGCGCCAGCAGTTGGGGGGACAGGGTGATCTCCTACGAGCAGTACTTC. Its translation is CASSWGDRVISYEQYF.

This clone was picked up a small number of times. This CDR3 is CASSEGSVRRTDTQYF. The DNA for the CDR3 is TGTGCCAGCAGTGAAGGAAGCGTCCGGCGCACAGATACGCAGTATTTT. The rearrangement links TRBV6-1 to TRBJ2-3; D remains ambiguous. Germline assignment: CDR1 MNHNS and CDR2 SASEGT. The CDR3 consists of 16 residues. V shed 1 base and J shed 1 base, with 12 bases lying between them.

The chain combines TRBV19 with TRBJ1-1; TRBD1 matches 8 bases. Germline lookup yields CDR1 LNHDA and CDR2 SQIVND (reference sequence). CDR3 length: 15 amino acids. The V and J ends lost 7 bases and 4 bases, in that order; junction bases with no gene match: 11. The DNA of the CDR3 is TGTGCCAGTAACCACGGACAGGGCTGGGTCACTGAAGCTTTCTTT. It translates to CASNHGQGWVTEAFF.

There are a few counts of this clone. The chain carries TRBV5-1 and TRBJ1-1; 7 bases match TRBD1. Germline CDR1 SGHRS, CDR2 YFSETQ. The CDR3 is made up of 15 amino acids. The ends lost 0 bases at V and 0 bases at J; junction bases unmatched: 2. The CDR3 region has the DNA TGCGCCAGCAGCTTGGAGACAGGGATGAACACTGAAGCTTTCTTT. The encoded protein is CASSLETGMNTEAFF.

This clone has only one observation. The genes are TRBV5-1 and TRBJ2-7, with D possibly matching TRBD1 (6 bases). This CDR3 has 13 residues. V lost 4 bases, J lost 4 bases, and 12 bases lay in between. From germline, CDR1 is SGHRS and CDR2 YFSETQ. The CDR3 bases are TGCGCCAGCAGCCCCGGGACACAGTACGAGCAGTACTTC. It encodes CASSPGTQYEQYF.

This clone occurred a few times. V usage is TRBV4-1 and J usage is TRBJ2-7; maybe TRBD2 (6 bases). The V gene lost 6 bases and the J gene lost 2 bases, with 14 bases spanning the gap. The CDR3 length is 14 residues. CDR1 is MGHRA and CDR2 is YSYEKL in the germline V gene. The CDR3 DNA is TGCGCCAGCAGGGCCAGGGAGGATACCTACGAGCAGTACTTC. As protein: CASRAREDTYEQYF.

This chain links TRBV7-3 with TRBJ2-7, with 10 bases fitting TRBD1. V trimming: 5 bases; J trimming: 2 bases; junction bases outside the gene matches: 6. This CDR3 is 15 amino acids long. Germline CDR1 SGHTA, CDR2 FQGTGA. The CDR3, as DNA: TGTGCCAGCAGCCAAGGGACAGGGGATACCTACGAGCAGTACTTC. Translation gives CASSQGTGDTYEQYF.

This clone was detected a few times. The V call is TRBV6-5, the J call TRBJ2-7; the match to TRBD2 covers 10 bases. V lost 6 bases, J lost 2 bases, and 4 bases stayed unmatched. The CDR3 runs 14 residues. CDR1 and CDR2 from the germline V gene are MNHEY and SVGAGI. The CDR3: CASSLAGAPYEQYF. The CDR3 nucleotides read TGTGCCAGCAGCCTAGCGGGAGCGCCCTACGAGCAGTACTTC.

The chain carries TRBV19 and TRBJ1-1; no clear D. The CDR3 is made up of 15 amino acids. Germline V gene sequence: CDR1 LNHDA, CDR2 SQIVND (reference sequence). The germline V and J ends were trimmed by 1 base and 1 base, with 10 bases remaining between them. The CDR3: CASSIGGFRNTEAFF. The CDR3 DNA reads as TGTGCCAGTAGTATAGGAGGGTTCAGGAACACTGAAGCTTTCTTT.

The rearrangement uses TRBV19 and TRBJ2-7; D is ambiguous. The CDR3 consists of 15 residues. Germline V gene sequence: CDR1 LNHDA, CDR2 SQIVND (reference sequence). V was shortened by 2 bases and J by 1 base, with 12 bases between the two germline ends. The CDR3 spells CASSILSTGSYEQYF. CDR3 in DNA: TGTGCCAGTAGTATACTATCGACTGGTTCCTACGAGCAGTACTTC. The full variable domain, in which reference TRBV19 and TRBJ2-7 provide the parts outside the CDR3, is DGGITQSPKYLFRKEGQNVTLSCEQNLNHDAMYWYRQDPGQGLRLIYYSQIVNDFQKGDIAEGYSVSREKKESFPLTVTSAQKNPTAFYLCASSILSTGSYEQYFGPGTRLTVT.

The V call is TRBV28, the J call TRBJ1-2, with TRBD1 matching 7 bases. V lost 4 bases, J lost 4 bases, and 9 bases stayed unmatched. The CDR3 extends over 15 amino acids. The germline V gene has CDR1 MDHEN and CDR2 SYDVKM. Here the CDR3 reads CASSSPLTGFYGYTF. CDR3 DNA sequence: TGTGCCAGCAGTTCCCCTCTGACAGGGTTCTATGGCTACACCTTC.

To note about this clone: This sample includes further DNA sequences coding for the same CDR3. The rearrangement uses TRBV5-1 and TRBJ2-5; 9 bases align to TRBD1. The CDR3 sequence is 15 residues long. Germline V gene data show CDR1 as SGHRS and CDR2 as YFSETQ. V was clipped by 0 bases and J by 2 bases; unmatched bases: 2. The CDR3 DNA is TGCGCCAGCAGCTTGGAGGGACAGGGACAAGAGACCCAGTACTTC. It codes for CASSLEGQGQETQYF.

This clone was recorded a few times. The chain combines TRBV25-1 with TRBJ2-1; no definite D call. CDR1 MGHDK and CDR2 SYGVNS come from the germline V gene. Trimming pared 1 base from V and 7 bases from J, leaving 8 bases between. The CDR3 spans 13 residues. The CDR3 here is CASSEFTGNEQFF. The CDR3 nucleotides read TGTGCCAGCAGTGAATTCACGGGTAATGAGCAGTTCTTC.

The chain couples TRBV7-8 to TRBJ1-5, with TRBD1 matching 10 bases. Germline CDR1 is SGHVS and CDR2 is FQNEAQ. The CDR3 runs 14 residues. After removal of 5 bases from V and 6 bases from J, the junction contained 4 bases not matched to a gene. CDR3 region: CASSGRTGGQPQHF. DNA of the CDR3: TGTGCCAGCAGCGGTAGGACAGGGGGTCAGCCCCAGCATTTT.

CDR3 DNA: TGTGCCAGCAGCTCCCTAGCGGGAGGGTACAATGAGCAGTTCTTC. Translation gives CASSSLAGGYNEQFF. This chain links TRBV7-9 with TRBJ2-1, with 12 bases that match TRBD2. The germline V gene has CDR1 SEHNR and CDR2 FQNEAQ (reference sequence). The V segment lost 4 bases and the J segment 4 bases; nucleotides outside the gene matches: 2. This CDR3 is 15 amino acids long.

This clone was found a few times. The chain has TRBV5-8 and TRBJ1-1; D is possibly TRBD1 (6 bases). Germline V gene lookup returns CDR1 SGHTS and CDR2 YDEGEE. This CDR3 spans 12 amino acids. The V and J ends lost 7 bases and 10 bases respectively, with 17 bases between them. This CDR3 is CASSTGLQGAFF. CDR3 DNA sequence: TGTGCCAGCTCAACAGGGTTGCAGGGAGCTTTCTTT. Full variable domain (remainder filled in from reference TRBV5-8 and TRBJ1-1): EAGVTQSPTHLIKTRGQQATLRCSPISGHTSVYWYQQALGLGLQFLLWYDEGEERNRGNFPPRFSGRQFPNYSSELNVNALELEDSALYLCASSTGLQGAFFGQGTRLTVV.

This clone was seen a handful of times. The chain couples TRBV2 to TRBJ2-1; 11 bases match TRBD2. V trimming: 6 bases; J trimming: 5 bases; junction bases outside the gene matches: 6. The CDR3 is 15 amino acids. CDR1 is SNHLY and CDR2 is FYNNEI in the germline V gene. This chain's CDR3 is CASSEPGLADNEQFF. CDR3 DNA: TGTGCCAGCAGCGAACCGGGACTAGCGGACAATGAGCAGTTCTTC.

The chain carries TRBV5-6 and TRBJ1-1; 7 bases map to TRBD1. This CDR3 spans 16 amino acids. With V trimmed by 0 bases and J by 1 base, 6 bases remained unmatched. The V gene's germline CDR1 is SGHDT and CDR2 YYEEEE. The DNA of the CDR3 is TGTGCCAGCAGCTTGGACAGGGGAATGGGGAACACTGAAGCTTTCTTT. It is translated as CASSLDRGMGNTEAFF.

The gene calls are TRBV7-8 and TRBJ2-5; D is undetermined. CDR3 length: 14 amino acids. The germline V gene encodes CDR1 SGHVS and CDR2 FQNEAQ. V was clipped by 6 bases and J by 0 bases, with 11 bases between them. CDR3 in amino acids: CASRSYSYQETQYF. The CDR3 DNA sequence: TGTGCCAGCAGATCCTACTCGTACCAAGAGACCCAGTACTTC.